The 20 T cell receptor beta chains below all came from one sample that was sequenced in a study of cytomegalovirus exposure and HLA in healthy donors. The PCR made use of 60 Vbeta and 13 Jbeta primers. Method: immunoSEQ multiplex PCR; TCRdb's copy keeps in-frame clones and lacks some. The sample comprises 90,000 to 130,000 clones, about two thirds of which are singletons, and around 8.2% rests with the top ten. Sequenced: PBMCs. The receptors were gathered from a man aged 25 to 40 in good health and CMV-seropositive.

This clone showed up just a few times. The CDR3 DNA is TGTGCCAGCAGCGCCTCGACAGCAACCTACGAGCAGTACTTC. Translation: CASSASTATYEQYF. The chain joins TRBV9 to TRBJ2-7; the D gene is possibly TRBD1 (5 bases). Trimming cost V 3 bases and J 2 bases, with 12 bases left between them. The CDR3 is 14 residues long. The germline V gene encodes CDR1 SGDLS and CDR2 YYNGEE.

This sequence joins TRBV7-3 and TRBJ2-1, with TRBD2 as a possible D gene (5 bases). The germline V and J ends were trimmed by 5 bases and 11 bases, with 10 bases remaining between them. The CDR3 sequence is 11 residues long. CDR1 SGHTA and CDR2 FQGTGA come from the germline V gene. Here the CDR3 reads CASSPGEKQFF. The CDR3 coding sequence is TGTGCCAGCAGCCCCGGGGAGAAGCAGTTCTTC. The full variable domain, its missing parts supplied by reference TRBV7-3 and TRBJ2-1, is GAGVSQTPSNKVTEKGKYVELRCDPISGHTALYWYRQSLGQGPEFLIYFQGTGAADDSGLPNDRFFAVRPEGSVSTLKIQRTERGDSAVYLCASSPGEKQFFGPGTRLTVL.

The chain employs TRBV6-4 and TRBJ2-1; 9 bases match TRBD2. Germline CDR1 reads MRHNA; CDR2 reads SNTAGT. The V and J ends lost 6 bases and 0 bases, in that order; junction bases with no gene match: 18. The CDR3 sequence is 20 residues long. The CDR3: CASSPIPGGRARGSYNEQFF. The CDR3 bases are TGTGCCAGCAGCCCCATACCCGGCGGGAGGGCGCGGGGCTCCTACAATGAGCAGTTCTTC.

The J gene is TRBJ2-1, the V gene TRBV6-1, with D uncertain. Germline CDR1 reads MNHNS; CDR2 reads SASEGT. Trimming took off 1 base at V and 3 bases at J, with 19 bases between the two ends. The CDR3 loop spans 18 amino acids. In DNA form, the CDR3 reads TGTGCCAGCAGTGAAGTGCCGACACTGCTATCTGGCTACAATGAGCAGTTCTTC. This codes for CASSEVPTLLSGYNEQFF.

The CDR3 DNA is TGCGCCAGCAGCCAGGACCGGGACACGATAAGGAAGATGAACACTGAAGCTTTCTTT. Its translation: CASSQDRDTIRKMNTEAFF. The J gene is TRBJ1-1, the V gene TRBV4-1; D perhaps matches TRBD1 (6 bases). The length of the CDR3 is 19 residues. Germline loops: CDR1 MGHRA, CDR2 YSYEKL. Trimming pared 3 bases from V and 0 bases from J, leaving 23 bases between.

This clone occurred once. The rearrangement joins TRBV9 to TRBJ1-2; D is unclear. Deletions cut 0 bases from V and 8 bases from J, with 8 bases between. Germline lookup yields CDR1 SGDLS and CDR2 YYNGEE. The CDR3 length is 12 residues. The CDR3 region has the DNA TGTGCCAGCAGCGTAGGGGGAGGGGGCTACACCTTC. This encodes CASSVGGGGYTF.

The rearrangement links TRBV10-1 to TRBJ1-2; no definite D call. V was cut by 0 bases and J by 4 bases, with 15 bases left in between. Looked up from germline, CDR1 is WNHNN and CDR2 is SYGVQD (reference sequence). The CDR3 runs to 16 residues. CDR3 sequence (DNA): TGCGCCAGCAGTGAGTCTGTAACTGCCACGGGCTATGGCTACACCTTC. Amino acid sequence: CASSESVTATGYGYTF.

This clone was recorded only once. The V call is TRBV7-3, the J call TRBJ2-1, with 14 bases aligning to TRBD2. Germline loops: CDR1 SGHTA, CDR2 FQGTGA. The CDR3 has 16 residues. Trimming removed 0 bases from V and 6 bases from J; junction bases left unmatched: 1. The CDR3 DNA reads as TGTGCCAGCAGCTTAACGGGGACTAGCGGGAGCAATGAGCAGTTCTTC. Protein: CASSLTGTSGSNEQFF.

The chain is built from TRBV11-3 and TRBJ1-6; 7 bases match TRBD1. Germline lookup yields CDR1 SGHNT and CDR2 YENEEA. After removal of 5 bases from V and 9 bases from J, the junction contained 7 bases not matched to a gene. The CDR3 contains 14 residues. CDR3: CASSPTGAGSPLHF. The CDR3 nucleotides are TGTGCCAGCAGCCCCACAGGGGCCGGTTCACCCCTCCACTTT.

The chain is built from TRBV5-1 and TRBJ1-1, with a tentative D call TRBD1 (5 bases). Germline loops: CDR1 SGHRS, CDR2 YFSETQ. The CDR3 runs to 15 residues. Trimming took off 4 bases at V and 5 bases at J, with 18 bases between the two ends. CDR3 DNA sequence: TGCGCCAGCAGCCCGGAATGGGGAAGGGGAACTGAAGCTTTCTTT. It specifies CASSPEWGRGTEAFF.

The sample holds a few counts of this clone. This rearrangement joins TRBV28 to TRBJ2-7, with 7 bases identical to TRBD1. V lost 7 bases, J lost 0 bases, and 15 bases stayed unmatched. The CDR3 contains 17 residues. Germline V lookup: CDR1 MDHEN, CDR2 SYDVKM. CDR3 sequence (DNA): TGTGCCAGCACCCCTCACAGGGGAAGTGTTAGCTCCTACGAGCAGTACGTC. This codes for CASTPHRGSVSSYEQYV.

The CDR3 bases are TGCGCCAGCAGCCAAACGTTACAGGGGGAGACTGGAAACACCATATATTTT. Residues: CASSQTLQGETGNTIYF. J is TRBJ1-3 and V is TRBV4-1, with 8 bases that match TRBD1. CDR3 length: 17 amino acids. V shed 2 bases, J shed 2 bases, and the junction held 8 bases outside the gene matches. Germline V gene data show CDR1 as MGHRA and CDR2 as YSYEKL.

The chain couples TRBV19 to TRBJ2-5, with D possibly matching TRBD2 (5 bases). In germline, CDR1 is LNHDA, CDR2 SQIVND (reference sequence). CDR3 size: 14 residues. Trimming shortened V by 7 bases and J by 2 bases, and 14 bases separated the two germline ends. DNA of the CDR3: TGTGCCAGTAAGCGGAGGAACACTCAAGAGACCCAGTACTTC. Amino acid sequence: CASKRRNTQETQYF.

V gene TRBV9 combines with J gene TRBJ2-7; no reliable D call. CDR1 and CDR2 (germline): SGDLS, YYNGEE. Trimming took off 3 bases at V and 0 bases at J, with 10 bases between the two ends. This CDR3 is built from 14 residues. Here the CDR3 DNA reads TGTGCCAGCAGCGCCAGGTCGAGCTCCTACGAGCAGTACTTC. Amino acid sequence: CASSARSSSYEQYF.

This clone was observed a few times. V gene TRBV7-9 combines with J gene TRBJ1-1, with D possibly TRBD1 on 6 matching bases. Trimming stripped 0 bases from V and 1 base from J, with 12 bases between. This CDR3 has 16 residues. Germline CDR1 reads SEHNR; CDR2 reads FQNEAQ (reference sequence). CDR3 in amino acids: CASSLAWDKENTEAFF. The CDR3 nucleotides read TGTGCCAGCAGCTTAGCGTGGGACAAGGAGAACACTGAAGCTTTCTTT.

In this sample, this clone turned up once. The rearrangement uses TRBV9 and TRBJ2-2; 9 positions match TRBD1. This CDR3 spans 19 amino acids. The germline CDR1 and CDR2 sequences are SGDLS and YYNGEE. V gave up 1 base and J gave up 6 bases; unmatched junction bases: 16. CDR3 nucleotides: TGTGCCAGCAGCGTACCGAGTATAACACAGGGGGCTAAGGCCGGGGAGCTGTTTTTT. Protein sequence: CASSVPSITQGAKAGELFF.

This clone was recorded a few times. V usage is TRBV11-2 and J usage is TRBJ2-3; 11 bases map to TRBD2. There are 18 residues in the CDR3. Germline V CDR1 and CDR2: SGHAT, FQNNGV. Trimming removed 2 bases from V and 2 bases from J; junction bases left unmatched: 9. The DNA for the CDR3 is TGTGCCAGCAGCTTAAGACTAGCGGGACCCCTTGCCACAGATACGCAGTATTTT. Encoded protein: CASSLRLAGPLATDTQYF.

V and J are TRBV6-1 and TRBJ1-6; TRBD1 matches at 8 bases. CDR3 size: 14 residues. Germline trimming cut 7 bases from V and 11 bases from J; bases unmatched to any gene: 10. The germline CDR1 and CDR2 sequences are MNHNS and SASEGT. Here the CDR3 reads CASTIQGAGAPLHF. The CDR3 DNA reads as TGTGCCAGCACTATCCAGGGGGCGGGTGCACCCCTCCACTTT.

The rearrangement links TRBV9 to TRBJ1-2; 10 bases match TRBD1. Germline loops: CDR1 SGDLS, CDR2 YYNGEE. This CDR3 region has 16 residues. Trimming took 5 bases from V and 6 from J; bases not matched to a gene: 13. The CDR3 protein is CASSGIGDRGLDGYTF. DNA of the CDR3: TGTGCCAGCAGTGGAATCGGCGACAGGGGGCTCGATGGCTACACCTTC.

This clone was counted between two and nine times. The chain carries TRBV5-1 and TRBJ2-1; TRBD2 matches at 7 bases. CDR3 length: 15 residues. CDR1 and CDR2 (germline): SGHRS, YFSETQ. The junction had 10 bases not matched to a gene; V was cut back by 2 bases and J by 8 bases. For the CDR3, the DNA is TGCGCCAGCAGCTTCCAAGGGAGGGCCGTGGATGAGCAGTTCTTC. Translated: CASSFQGRAVDEQFF.